The 22 T cell receptor beta chains below come from one sample, sequenced in a study of blood T cells in healthy people across ages. Using a J-beta primer mix together with a sample-barcoded 5' primer, a second PCR was run for about 7 to 12 cycles. TCRdb analysed the 5' RACE reads with MiXCR anew, one entry per CDR3 protein. The sample has 750,000 to 1,000,000 distinct CDR3 sequences; about 27% are singletons. The sample was also reused in another study, on T cells of mothers and their children.

Sequencing was carried out using blood. The receptor set was obtained from a woman in her forties in good health.

This clonotype occurred many times. The chain joins TRBV12-3 or TRBV12-4 to TRBJ2-7, with 10 bases lining up with TRBD2. CDR3 length equals 13 residues. V shed 6 bases and J 9 bases; nucleotides not matched to a gene: 8. Here the CDR3 DNA reads TGTGCCAGCAGAGTAGCGGGGGGAGACCTGCAGTACTTC. It specifies CASRVAGGDLQYF.

This clonotype showed up many times. The V and J genes are TRBV5-1 and TRBJ2-6; D ambiguous. The CDR3 is made up of 16 amino acids. V was shortened by 0 bases and J by 0 bases, with 7 bases between the two germline ends. Germline V gene lookup returns CDR1 SGHRS and CDR2 YFSETQ. The CDR3 sequence is CASSLEQISGANVLTF. CDR3 nucleotides: TGCGCCAGCAGCTTGGAACAGATCTCTGGGGCCAACGTCCTGACTTTC.

This clonotype has a count of ten or more. The rearrangement joins TRBV7-2 to TRBJ1-2; tentatively, D is TRBD1 (6 bases). CDR1 is SGHTA and CDR2 is FQGNSA in the germline V gene. Trimming pared 5 bases from V and 0 bases from J, leaving 16 bases between. This CDR3 has 16 residues. The CDR3 region has the DNA TGTGCCAGCAGCCGGACAGTCAGCGTGGCTAACTATGGCTACACCTTC. Protein: CASSRTVSVANYGYTF.

The rearrangement uses TRBV20-1 and TRBJ2-1; 7 bases line up with TRBD1. This CDR3 is 12 amino acids long. The ends lost 2 bases at V and 7 bases at J; junction bases unmatched: 2. CDR1 is DFQATT, CDR2 SNEGSKA, per germline (reference sequence). CDR3: CSARQGENEQFF. The CDR3 nucleotides read TGCAGTGCTAGACAGGGGGAAAATGAGCAGTTCTTC.

This clonotype was seen only once. J is TRBJ2-4 and V is TRBV7-9; unclear D gene. V gave up 6 bases and J gave up 13 bases, with 19 bases separating them. Germline V gives CDR1 SEHNR, CDR2 FQNEAQ (reference sequence). The CDR3 spans 13 residues. CDR3 in DNA: TGTGCCAGCAGTTTAAAGCAGGTTGGAGAGCAGTACTTC. The encoded protein is CASSLKQVGEQYF.

The chain joins TRBV7-2 to TRBJ2-5; 9 bases are a match to TRBD2. This CDR3 spans 16 amino acids. V dropped 1 base and J dropped 1; count of bases not matched to a gene: 4. CDR1 is SGHTA and CDR2 is FQGNSA in the germline V gene. The CDR3 nucleotides are TGTGCCAGCAGCTTAGTCGCACTAGCGGGCCAAGAGACCCAGTACTTC. This codes for CASSLVALAGQETQYF.

The chain uses TRBV9 and TRBJ2-1; 7 bases agree with TRBD1. V lost 0 bases, J lost 10 bases, and 7 bases stayed unmatched. The CDR3 loop spans 14 amino acids. CDR1 and CDR2 from the germline V gene are SGDLS and YYNGEE. The CDR3 sequence: CASSVGQGNYEQFF. CDR3 nucleotides: TGTGCCAGCAGCGTAGGACAGGGTAACTACGAGCAGTTCTTC.

The sample holds many counts of this clonotype. The rearrangement joins TRBV5-1 to TRBJ2-7; weak D call: TRBD1 (5 bases). The length of the CDR3 is 15 residues. From germline, CDR1 is SGHRS and CDR2 YFSETQ. V was cut by 4 bases and J by 3 bases, with 17 bases left in between. CDR3 in amino acids: CASSRLPDRDYEQYF. The DNA for the CDR3 is TGCGCCAGCAGCCGCCTCCCAGACAGAGACTACGAGCAGTACTTC.

V usage is TRBV11-2 and J usage is TRBJ2-3, with 10 bases fitting TRBD2. The germline gives CDR1 SGHAT, CDR2 FQNNGV. The CDR3 is made up of 18 amino acids. J gave up 1 base and V 5 bases, and 12 bases lay outside the gene matches. The CDR3 bases are TGTGCCAGCAGCCTATATTCCAGCGGGGGGGCCGGCACAGATACGCAGTATTTT. It encodes CASSLYSSGGAGTDTQYF.

The sample holds one count of this clonotype. The chain combines TRBV29-1 with TRBJ1-1; D perhaps matches TRBD1 (6 bases). The CDR3 is 13 amino acids. CDR1 SQVTM and CDR2 ANQGSEA come from the germline V gene. V shed 4 bases and J shed 3 bases, with 12 bases lying between them. CDR3 DNA sequence: TGCAGCGTTGTCTTGGACAGCTACACTGAAGCTTTCTTT. This sequence encodes CSVVLDSYTEAFF.

This clonotype was detected only a few times. The chain combines TRBV4-2 with TRBJ1-2; D unclear. Germline CDR1 and CDR2: LGHNA and YNFKEQ. The CDR3 is 14 amino acids. The germline V and J ends were trimmed by 7 bases and 4 bases, with 16 bases remaining between them. The CDR3 loop is CASTNTDLVYGYTF. Written as DNA, the CDR3 is TGTGCCAGCACTAATACAGATCTTGTCTATGGCTACACCTTC.

V and J are TRBV7-2 and TRBJ2-4; either TRBD1 or TRBD2 may supply D (5 bases each). Per germline, CDR1 SGHTA and CDR2 FQGNSA. This CDR3 has 13 residues. V was shortened by 5 bases and J by 13 bases, with 18 bases between the two germline ends. This chain's CDR3 is CASSLVLEGEQYF. CDR3 DNA: TGTGCCAGCAGCCTCGTACTAGAAGGGGAGCAGTACTTC.

The count of this clonotype is one. A much more abundant neighbour one base away suggests this may be a read error. The chain employs TRBV9 and TRBJ2-1, with no clear D. The CDR3 consists of 9 residues. Germline assignment: CDR1 SGDLS and CDR2 YYNGEE. The V and J ends lost 6 bases and 10 bases respectively, with 5 bases between them. This chain's CDR3 is CASKDEQFF. Here the CDR3 DNA reads TGTGCCAGCAAGGACGAGCAGTTCTTC.

The V and J genes are TRBV7-9 and TRBJ2-7; D unclear. Germline loops: CDR1 SEHNR, CDR2 FQNEAQ (reference sequence). This CDR3 spans 14 amino acids. V gave up 1 base and J gave up 2 bases, with 9 bases separating them. The CDR3 DNA reads TGTGCCAGCAGCTTAGTTGACGCAACCTACGAGCAGTACTTC. Residues: CASSLVDATYEQYF. Together with reference TRBV7-9 and TRBJ2-7, the CDR3 gives the full variable domain: DTGVSQNPRHKITKRGQNVTFRCDPISEHNRLYWYRQTLGQGPEFLTYFQNEAQLEKSRLLSDRFSAERPKGSFSTLEIQRTEQGDSAMYLCASSLVDATYEQYFGPGTRLTVT.

The sample holds a few counts of this clonotype. This chain joins TRBV6-2 or TRBV6-3 and TRBJ1-5; D gene unclear. Germline CDR1 and CDR2: MNHEY and SVGEGT. Between the trimmed V and J ends, which lost 6 bases and 5 bases, there was a span of 8 bases. This CDR3 region has 12 residues. CDR3 in amino acids: CASSLTYQPQHF. The CDR3 nucleotides are TGTGCCAGCAGCTTAACTTATCAGCCCCAGCATTTT.

Comment on this clonotype: Germline and junction disagree at one end, which may indicate a read error. This chain connects TRBV28 to TRBJ2-1; 7 bases match TRBD1. CDR1 is MDHEN and CDR2 is SYDVKM in the germline V gene. This CDR3 contains 18 residues. CDR3 sequence reads: CASSRRLGQMSSYNERFF. The DNA for the CDR3 is TGTGCCAGCAGCCGGAGGTTGGGACAGATGAGCTCCTACAATGAGCGGTTCTTC.

The table lists this clonotype with many counts. The chain carries TRBV12-3 or TRBV12-4 and TRBJ2-5, with 7 nucleotides matching TRBD1. Trimming cost V 7 bases and J 1 base; bases outside gene matches: 6. The CDR3 totals 14 residues. CDR3 sequence reads: CASNPGTAQETQYF. CDR3 bases: TGTGCCAGCAATCCTGGGACAGCCCAAGAGACCCAGTACTTC.

This clonotype was seen only a few times. The chain uses TRBV7-2 and TRBJ2-1; 10 nucleotides match TRBD1. The junction had 7 bases not matched to a gene; V was cut back by 11 bases and J by 3 bases. This CDR3 region has 14 residues. Germline CDR1 and CDR2: SGHTA and FQGNSA. CDR3 bases: TGTGCCTCTCACCGGGACAGGGGCTACAATGAGCAGTTCTTC. Amino acids: CASHRDRGYNEQFF.

The V and J genes are TRBV12-3 or TRBV12-4 and TRBJ2-3, with TRBD1 matching 9 bases. V shed 4 bases, J shed 4 bases, and the junction held 3 bases outside the gene matches. CDR3 length: 14 amino acids. The CDR3 spells CASSWTGVADTQYF. In nucleotides, the CDR3 is TGTGCCAGCAGTTGGACAGGGGTGGCAGATACGCAGTATTTT.

The V call is TRBV7-2, the J call TRBJ1-4; 7 bases match TRBD1. The germline CDR1 and CDR2 sequences are SGHTA and FQGNSA. V lost 4 bases to trimming and J lost 6 bases; unmatched junction nucleotides: 5. This CDR3 has 14 residues. The CDR3 DNA is TGTGCCAGCAGCTCCGGGACAGTATATGAAAAACTGTTTTTT. Residues: CASSSGTVYEKLFF.

This sequence joins TRBV5-1 and TRBJ2-7; no reliable D call. Germline lookup yields CDR1 SGHRS and CDR2 YFSETQ. The CDR3 covers 14 residues. V was clipped by 1 base and J by 4 bases, with 12 bases between them. This CDR3 reads CASSLWIGLYEQYF. As DNA, the CDR3 is TGCGCCAGCAGCTTGTGGATTGGGCTTTACGAGCAGTACTTC.

This clonotype has ten or more counts. The genes are TRBV9 and TRBJ2-7, with 7 bases identical to TRBD1. J gave up 7 bases and V 4 bases, and 14 bases lay outside the gene matches. CDR1 SGDLS and CDR2 YYNGEE come from the germline V gene. This CDR3 contains 15 residues. CDR3 amino acids: CASSTQQGTVGEQYF. CDR3 nucleotide sequence: TGTGCCAGCAGCACACAACAGGGGACGGTTGGAGAGCAGTACTTC. Combining the CDR3 with reference TRBV9 and TRBJ2-7 gives the whole variable domain DSGVTQTPKHLITATGQRVTLRCSPRSGDLSVYWYQQSLDQGLQFLIQYYNGEERAKGNILERFSAQQFPDLHSELNLSSLELGDSALYFCASSTQQGTVGEQYFGPGTRLTVT.